This T cell receptor (beta chain) was sequenced during a study of blood T cell repertoires in COVID-19 (dated by TCRdb to 2018 to 2021). Regarding the study in general: Samples from collaborators originated in the United States, Italy and Spain and spanned both the acute and convalescent phases of COVID-19. The prospective study material was composed of cDNA or gDNA derived from T cells, B-cell-depleted T cells, or PBMCs. The dataset comprised deeply sampled blood TCRbeta repertoires from subjects exposed to, actively infected with, or recovered from COVID-19. The repertoires were made available in a free public database intended to serve as a resource for research on the immune response to SARS-CoV-2. Samples came from the ongoing ImmuneRACE study (first 160 participants) plus 1,254 subjects from 6 global collaborators. Nearly every sample came with metadata listing a de-identified subject ID, COVID-19 status, age in years and sex. Where available, HLA class I and class II types were taken from metadata supplied by the sample provider and were not determined by assay-based typing. Points the paper makes about the study in general: The quantity of clinical and demographic metadata differed by source and by participant and was supplied without curation.

CDR1 is given as SGHTA and CDR2 as FQGNSA, both from the germline V gene. V is pared back by 5 bases and J by 5 bases, with 13 bases lying between the germline termini. The CDR3 runs 13 residues from the cysteine to the phenylalanine. Only the CDR3 portion is preserved as DNA: 39 bases, with reading frame beginning at the first base. Enrolling through a virtual design, the prospective study's participants ranged in age from roughly 18 to 90 years and lived across some 23 United States geographic areas. In the prospective study, cohorts were assigned on the basis of participant-reported clinical history obtained from a screening survey and a study questionnaire. ImmuneRACE Cohort 3 recovered participants were defined by two consecutive negative NP/OP PCR tests, healthcare professional clearance, or symptom resolution. Each participant in the prospective study had whole blood, serum and a nasopharyngeal or oropharyngeal swab collected by mobile phlebotomists. Over a roughly two-month period, participants in the prospective study had the option of providing additional blood draws and questionnaires. Blood samples from the prospective study were shipped frozen or at room temperature prior to DNA extraction.

The immunoSEQ Assay, a bias-controlled multiplex PCR, was used to amplify TCRbeta CDR3 regions from genomic DNA. Per the original workflow: The number of nucleated cells in each sample was estimated from the amplification of reference gene primers within the assay. To quantify the absolute abundance of each unique TCRbeta CDR3 rearrangement, sequence reads were collapsed and filtered. Productive Simpson clonality was computed per sample as the square root of Simpson's diversity index over productive rearrangements. Held by TCRdb, this immuneACCESS table contains in-frame sequences only and omits some clones. Under half of the omission traces to an unresolved V gene where checked; the cause of the rest is unknown. Clone size and V and J calls were adopted from that table, with D and trimming inferred from the DNA. The sample table contains 330,000 or so clones; only one count was recorded for roughly 84% of them. Together, the top ten hold 2.5% to 3% of the sample.

This clone was observed a few times. Its antigen specificity is not known. Base quality data are lacking; no much larger clone is found one base away. The sequencing sample was made of PBMCs or T cells enriched from blood (not recorded which). The TCR comes from a woman in her twenties or thirties who had recovered from COVID-19. The chain is made from TRBV7-2 and TRBJ2-7; D gene: possibly TRBD2, on 5 matching bases. The CDR3 reads CASSMFTSNEQYF. The DNA sequence is as follows: TGTGCCAGCAGCATGTTTACTAGTAACGAGCAGTACTTC.